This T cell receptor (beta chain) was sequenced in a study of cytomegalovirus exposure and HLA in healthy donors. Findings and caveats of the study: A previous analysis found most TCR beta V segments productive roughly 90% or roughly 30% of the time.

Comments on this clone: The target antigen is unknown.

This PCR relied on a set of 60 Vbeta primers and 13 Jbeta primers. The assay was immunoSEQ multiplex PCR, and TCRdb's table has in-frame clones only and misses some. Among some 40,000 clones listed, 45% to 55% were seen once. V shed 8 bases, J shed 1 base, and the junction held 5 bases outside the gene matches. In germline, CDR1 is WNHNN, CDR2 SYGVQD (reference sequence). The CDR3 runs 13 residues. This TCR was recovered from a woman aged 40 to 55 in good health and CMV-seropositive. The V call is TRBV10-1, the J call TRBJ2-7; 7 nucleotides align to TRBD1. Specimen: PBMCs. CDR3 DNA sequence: TGCGCCAGCGCCGGGACAGAATCCTACGAGCAGTACTTC. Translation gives CASAGTESYEQYF.